Below are 6 T cell receptor beta chains sequenced from a single sample in a study of T cells in Graves' hyperthyroidism and ophthalmopathy. Amplified TCR beta CDR3 regions came from RNA transcripts. The study used the HTBI primer set for a first-round RT-PCR of the TCR CDR3. Each CDR3 protein is one row after TCRdb ran MiXCR on the multiplex PCR reads. Of about 300,000 distinct CDR3 sequences in the sample, roughly 15% were seen once. The sequenced sample was blood. Receptor source: a man aged 25 to 40 with Graves' hyperthyroidism.

This clonotype has a count of ten or more. This chain links TRBV2 with TRBJ2-7; D is unclear. Germline-derived CDR1 and CDR2 are SNHLY and FYNNEI. V lost 10 bases, J lost 0 bases, and 13 bases lay in between. The CDR3 extends over 13 amino acids. DNA for the CDR3: TGTGCCAATCACGTGACTGACTCCTACGAGCAGTACTTC. The encoded protein is CANHVTDSYEQYF.

The sample holds a few counts of this clonotype. The rearrangement links TRBV13 to TRBJ2-7; 8 bases map to TRBD1. With 6 bases clipped from V and 6 bases from J, the junction kept 10 bases outside the gene matches. Germline V CDR1 and CDR2: PRHDT, FYEKMQ (reference sequence). This CDR3 is 14 amino acids long. The CDR3, as DNA: TGTGCCAGCAGTCACGTGACAGGGGTAGGCGAGCAGTACTTC. It is translated as CASSHVTGVGEQYF.

The chain has TRBV2 and TRBJ2-2; 11 bases are a match to TRBD2. The CDR3 is 17 amino acids. Germline V gene lookup returns CDR1 SNHLY and CDR2 FYNNEI. The V gene end was trimmed by 8 bases and the J gene end by 0 bases; junction bases not matched to a gene: 8. CDR3 coding DNA: TGTGCCAGCGCTACTAGCGGGAGAACTTCGAACACCGGGGAGCTGTTTTTT. This translates into CASATSGRTSNTGELFF.

V gene TRBV30 combines with J gene TRBJ2-5, with 9 bases that match TRBD1. Germline loops: CDR1 GTSNPN, CDR2 SVGIG (reference sequence). There are 17 residues in the CDR3. J was trimmed by 4 bases and V by 4 bases; bases with no gene match: 16. CDR3 sequence: CAWTLTGGEQFGETQYF. CDR3 nucleotide sequence: TGTGCCTGGACTTTGACAGGGGGGGAACAATTTGGAGAGACCCAGTACTTC.

This clonotype was found many times. The rearrangement links TRBV2 to TRBJ2-1; D gene uncertain. V was shortened by 6 bases and J by 8 bases, with 5 bases between the two germline ends. Germline V lookup: CDR1 SNHLY, CDR2 FYNNEI. The CDR3 spans 10 residues. CDR3 DNA sequence: TGTGCCAGCAGGGGGTATGAGCAGTTCTTC. Amino acids: CASRGYEQFF.

This clonotype was observed a few times. V usage is TRBV2 and J usage is TRBJ2-2; TRBD1 matches at 7 bases. With 2 bases clipped from V and 3 bases from J, the junction kept 0 bases outside the gene matches. Germline CDR1 and CDR2: SNHLY and FYNNEI. The CDR3 totals 14 residues. This chain's CDR3 is CASSEQGDTGELFF. In DNA, the CDR3 is TGTGCCAGCAGTGAACAGGGGGACACCGGGGAGCTGTTTTTT.